Sequencing of this TCR beta chain was carried out in a study of blood T cell repertoires in COVID-19. Across the whole study: Specimens from acute and convalescent COVID-19 originated in the United States, Italy and Spain. PBMCs, B-cell-depleted T cells, or T cells provided the cDNA or gDNA that made up the material.

Original data processing: Amplification of reference gene primers was used by the study to estimate nucleated cell counts. The data were produced by immunoSEQ multiplex PCR, yet TCRdb's version contains in-frame clones alone and is incomplete. That table supplies the V and J calls and clone size; D and trimming were determined from the DNA. The sample has about 35,000 clones, roughly four fifths seen once. V dropped 6 bases and J dropped 0; count of bases not matched to a gene: 16. This CDR3 spans 18 amino acids. Germline CDR1 and CDR2: SNHLY and FYNNEI. The sequenced sample consisted of peripheral blood. This chain connects TRBV2 to TRBJ2-7; 8 bases agree with TRBD1. The sequence derives from a man older than 75 with active or convalescent COVID-19. The CDR3 here is CASSVDRGLGVYSYEQYF. For the CDR3, the DNA is TGTGCCAGCAGCGTAGACAGGGGCCTGGGGGTTTACTCCTACGAGCAGTACTTC. The full variable domain, in which reference TRBV2 and TRBJ2-7 provide the parts outside the CDR3, is EPEVTQTPSHQVTQMGQEVILRCVPISNHLYFYWYRQILGQKVEFLVSFYNNEISEKSEIFDDQFSVERPDGSNFTLKIRSTKLEDSAMYFCASSVDRGLGVYSYEQYFGPGTRLTVT.